These 12 T cell receptor beta chains were all obtained from the same sample, sequenced in a study of molecular identifiers for immune sequencing clone quantification. In TCRdb, the PCR reads were re-called with MiXCR into one record per CDR3 protein. The data show over 600,000 distinct CDR3 sequences, with just under 20% seen just once and 0.85% held by the top ten. What was sequenced was naive CD8+ T cells from blood, with Jurkat cell RNA spiked in. The subset here: FACS-sorted CD8+CD4-CCR7+CD45RA+ naive T cells. The receptors come from a human donor in good health. Some libraries in this study had Jurkat cell RNA spiked in.

This clonotype was counted only a few times. This rearrangement joins TRBV4-3 to TRBJ1-3; a weak D match, TRBD1 (6 bases). V lost 1 base and J lost 4, with 11 bases in between. Germline CDR1 reads LGHNA; CDR2 reads YSLEER. This CDR3 has 15 residues. CDR3 residues: CASSQGTGFGNTIYF. CDR3 DNA: TGCGCCAGCAGCCAAGGAACAGGGTTCGGAAACACCATATATTTT.

V and J are TRBV7-9 and TRBJ2-1; D gene uncertain. Trimming left V 1 base short and J 8 bases short, with 15 bases between. This CDR3 is built from 15 residues. In germline, CDR1 is SEHNR, CDR2 FQNEAQ (reference sequence). The CDR3 DNA reads TGTGCCAGCAGCTTAGGTCCCTCCCGAGGTGATGAGCAGTTCTTC. The encoded protein is CASSLGPSRGDEQFF.

This clonotype was found many times. The chain employs TRBV21-1 and TRBJ2-3. TRBV21-1 represents a pseudogene. This CDR3 comprises 16 residues. The CDR3: CASSKARKATTDTQYF. Written as DNA, the CDR3 is TGTGCCAGCAGCAAAGCGCGAAAGGCTACCACAGATACGCAGTATTTT.

About this clonotype itself: A read error is possible here, since a much larger clone lies one base away. This sequence joins TRBV7-9 and TRBJ2-1, with 9 bases aligning to TRBD1. The CDR3 consists of 15 residues. The V segment lost 4 bases and the J segment 5 bases; nucleotides outside the gene matches: 6. In germline, CDR1 is SEHNR, CDR2 FQNEAQ (reference sequence). The CDR3 sequence: CASSSQDRGNNEQFF. In DNA, the CDR3 is TGTGCCAGCAGCTCCCAGGACAGGGGAAACAATGAGCAGTTCTTC.

Comment on this clonotype: Germline is not matched at one junction end, which may reflect a read error. The V and J genes are TRBV15 and TRBJ2-1; 8 bases align to TRBD1. CDR3 length: 14 residues. Germline loops: CDR1 LNHNV, CDR2 YYDKDF (reference sequence). The CDR3 DNA reads as TGTGCCACCAGCGGAGAGACAGGGGACAATGAGCAGTTCTTC. Protein: CATSGETGDNEQFF. The full variable domain, with the rest looked up from reference TRBV15 and TRBJ2-1, is DAMVIQNPRYQVTQFGKPVTLSCSQTLNHNVMYWYQQKSSQAPKLLFHYYDKDFNNEADTPDNFQSRRPNTSFCFLDIRSPGLGDTAMYLCATSGETGDNEQFFGPGTRLTVL.

This clonotype was recorded a few times. J is TRBJ1-1 and V is TRBV2; the D is unclear. The CDR3 consists of 13 residues. CDR1 SNHLY and CDR2 FYNNEI come from the germline V gene. With 7 bases removed from V and 6 bases from J, the gap between germline ends came to 15 bases. In DNA, the CDR3 is TGTGCCAGCAAAAGAGGGTCGCTGCCTGAAGCTTTCTTT. Translating gives CASKRGSLPEAFF.

The genes are TRBV28 and TRBJ2-2, with TRBD2 identical over 8 bases. J was trimmed by 2 bases and V by 5 bases; bases with no gene match: 7. Germline V gene data show CDR1 as MDHEN and CDR2 as SYDVKM. This CDR3 is 16 amino acids long. CDR3 sequence reads: CASSPRTSSNTGELFF. DNA for the CDR3: TGTGCCAGCAGTCCCAGGACTAGCTCAAACACCGGGGAGCTGTTTTTT. Supplemented by reference TRBV28 and TRBJ2-2, the full variable domain reads DVKVTQSSRYLVKRTGEKVFLECVQDMDHENMFWYRQDPGLGLRLIYFSYDVKMKEKGDIPEGYSVSREKKERFSLILESASTNQTSMYLCASSPRTSSNTGELFFGEGSRLTVL.

This clonotype has ten or more counts. This chain links TRBV6-2 or TRBV6-3 with TRBJ1-5; D unresolved. With 7 bases removed from V and 5 bases from J, the gap between germline ends came to 18 bases. Germline values: CDR1 MNHEY, CDR2 SVGEGT. The CDR3 is 15 residues long. The CDR3 nucleotides are TGTGCCAGCACCAACCCCGGACCGCGTCATCAGCCCCAGCATTTT. Translation: CASTNPGPRHQPQHF.

In its sample, this clonotype was seen many times. This chain connects TRBV2 to TRBJ2-3; D is possibly TRBD1 (6 bases). The CDR3 length is 15 residues. CDR1 SNHLY and CDR2 FYNNEI come from the germline V gene. Trimming pared 3 bases from V and 2 bases from J, leaving 12 bases between. CDR3 region: CASSEALGHTDTQYF. CDR3 in DNA: TGTGCCAGCAGTGAGGCCCTGGGACACACAGATACGCAGTATTTT. Based on the CDR3 plus reference TRBV2 and TRBJ2-3, the full variable domain is EPEVTQTPSHQVTQMGQEVILRCVPISNHLYFYWYRQILGQKVEFLVSFYNNEISEKSEIFDDQFSVERPDGSNFTLKIRSTKLEDSAMYFCASSEALGHTDTQYFGPGTRLTVL.

This clonotype has a handful of counts. The CDR3: CASNPLAGGTGELFF. The CDR3 region has the DNA TGTGCCAGCAACCCACTAGCGGGGGGAACCGGGGAGCTGTTTTTT. J is TRBJ2-2 and V is TRBV7-9; TRBD2 agrees at 12 bases. V lost 7 bases and J lost 5; bases outside the gene matches: 5. The CDR3 consists of 15 residues. Germline V gene data show CDR1 as SEHNR and CDR2 as FQNEAQ (reference sequence).

There are many counts of this clonotype. The chain couples TRBV5-4 to TRBJ2-7; D may correspond to TRBD1 or TRBD2 (7 bases each). V lost 4 bases, J lost 0 bases, and 14 bases lay in between. This CDR3 region has 15 residues. Germline V CDR1 and CDR2: SGHNT, YYREEE (reference sequence). CDR3 protein: CASSGGDRPSYEQYF. CDR3 coding DNA: TGTGCCAGCAGCGGGGGGGACAGACCCTCCTACGAGCAGTACTTC.

Details on this clonotype: A much larger clone lies a single base off, so this may be a read error. This chain joins TRBV4-3 and TRBJ1-5, with D perhaps matching TRBD1 (5 bases). Germline loops: CDR1 LGHNA, CDR2 YSLEER. This CDR3 contains 15 residues. CDR3 nucleotides: TGCGCCAGCAGCCAAGATCAGGGAGGCAATCGGCCCCAGCATTTT. This sequence encodes CASSQDQGGNRPQHF.